A single sample gave rise to the 26 T cell receptor beta chains below, sequenced in a study of T cell repertoires in cytomegalovirus infection. MiXCR, run by TCRdb on the reads, gives a single entry per CDR3 protein. The sample lists 560,000 or so distinct CDR3 sequences; approximately 15% were seen once. The sequenced sample was CD8+ T cells from PBMCs. The receptors originated from a human donor in good health (CMV status not recorded). Some clones in this sample may be carry-over from other donors' samples.

This clonotype was seen more than once but under ten times. CDR3 loop: CATSSYGTSGKNEQFF. DNA of the CDR3: TGTGCCACCAGCAGCTATGGGACTAGCGGGAAAAATGAGCAGTTCTTC. The chain has TRBV15 and TRBJ2-1; 13 nucleotides match TRBD2. CDR3 length: 16 amino acids. Trimming removed 3 bases from V and 7 bases from J; junction bases left unmatched: 6. The V gene's germline CDR1 is LNHNV and CDR2 YYDKDF (reference sequence).

The J gene is TRBJ1-2, the V gene TRBV27, with D uncertain. V lost 5 bases and J 4 bases, leaving 11 bases between the germline ends. The CDR3 is 13 amino acids. The germline V gene has CDR1 MNHEY and CDR2 SMNVEV (reference sequence). The CDR3 DNA reads TGTGCCAGCAGTCCAGGCGACCCCTATGGCTACACCTTC. This gives the protein CASSPGDPYGYTF.

This clonotype came up a few times. The CDR3 is CASRGQGALEQYF. In DNA form, the CDR3 reads TGTGCCAGCAGGGGACAGGGGGCGCTTGAGCAGTACTTC. V usage is TRBV5-4 and J usage is TRBJ2-7; 12 nucleotides line up with TRBD1. The CDR3 runs 13 residues. Losses at the gene ends were 5 bases for V and 7 bases for J; bases not matched to a gene: 4. CDR1 and CDR2 from the germline V gene are SGHNT and YYREEE (reference sequence). Variable domain in full (rest from reference TRBV5-4 and TRBJ2-7): ETGVTQSPTHLIKTRGQQVTLRCSSQSGHNTVSWYQQALGQGPQFIFQYYREEENGRGNFPPRFSGLQFPNYSSELNVNALELDDSALYLCASRGQGALEQYFGPGTRLTVT.

In this sample, this clonotype turned up many times. The gene calls are TRBV19 and TRBJ2-5, with 7 bases lining up with TRBD2. The CDR3 spans 16 residues. V lost 4 bases, J lost 2 bases, and 10 bases stayed unmatched. CDR1 and CDR2 (germline): LNHDA, SQIVND (reference sequence). The CDR3 DNA reads as TGTGCCAGTAGTAGCCGACTAGCTGCGGAGCAAGAGACCCAGTACTTC. Translating it yields CASSSRLAAEQETQYF.

This clonotype came up many times. The chain recombines TRBV19 with TRBJ1-2, with D tentatively TRBD1 (6 bases). From germline, CDR1 is LNHDA and CDR2 SQIVND (reference sequence). The V and J ends lost 8 bases and 5 bases respectively, with 15 bases between them. The CDR3 runs 13 residues. CDR3 nucleotide sequence: TGTGCCAGTGTCGCGGGGGGCTGGTATGGCTACACCTTC. Translated, it gives CASVAGGWYGYTF.

The sample holds many counts of this clonotype. The genes are TRBV12-3 or TRBV12-4 and TRBJ2-2; D remains unclear. The CDR3 contains 12 residues. Trimming removed 5 bases at V and 5 bases at J, with 6 bases between. CDR3 DNA sequence: TGTGCCAGCAGTACCGGGACCGGGGAGCTGTTTTTT. Its translation: CASSTGTGELFF.

This chain links TRBV12-3 or TRBV12-4 with TRBJ2-4; 15 bases fit TRBD2. The CDR3 sequence is 17 residues long. V shed 6 bases and J 4 bases; nucleotides not matched to a gene: 7. For the CDR3, the DNA is TGTGCCAGCAGCAGGGGACTAGCGGGAGGTACGAAAAACATTCAGTACTTC. Protein sequence: CASSRGLAGGTKNIQYF.

This clonotype was picked up many times. The chain combines TRBV11-2 with TRBJ1-1; D is perhaps TRBD1 (5 bases). V lost 2 bases and J 0 bases, leaving 16 bases between the germline ends. The germline gives CDR1 SGHAT, CDR2 FQNNGV. CDR3 length: 17 amino acids. CDR3 protein: CASSLRGAESLNTEAFF. In DNA form, the CDR3 reads TGTGCCAGCAGCTTACGAGGGGCCGAATCGTTGAACACTGAAGCTTTCTTT.

This rearrangement joins TRBV5-1 to TRBJ2-1; 8 bases map to TRBD2. The CDR3 totals 15 residues. Germline lookup yields CDR1 SGHRS and CDR2 YFSETQ. V dropped 4 bases and J dropped 9; count of bases not matched to a gene: 12. The CDR3 is CASSIGRAGAGEQFF. The DNA for the CDR3 is TGCGCCAGCAGCATTGGAAGAGCGGGAGCTGGTGAGCAGTTCTTC.

This clonotype showed up just a few times. This chain connects TRBV7-9 to TRBJ2-7, with D perhaps matching TRBD1 (5 bases). Trimming removed 1 base from V and 4 bases from J, with 14 bases in between. This CDR3 has 15 residues. Germline CDR1 SEHNR, CDR2 FQNEAQ (reference sequence). Here the CDR3 reads CASSLVGEPRYEQYF. The CDR3 DNA is TGTGCCAGCAGCTTAGTAGGGGAACCACGGTACGAGCAGTACTTC.

A remark on this clonotype: Lacking the conserved final phenylalanine or tryptophan, this CDR3 likely reflects a read error. The rearrangement joins TRBV20-1 to TRBJ2-1, with 12 bases identical to TRBD2. V lost 4 bases and J lost 8; bases outside the gene matches: 12. Germline values: CDR1 DFQATT, CDR2 SNEGSKA (reference sequence). The CDR3 is 16 residues long. Here the CDR3 DNA reads TGCAGTGCTACCCTCAGACTAGCGGGAGATTTAGATGAGCAGTTCCTC. Protein product: CSATLRLAGDLDEQFL.

This clonotype turned up a few times. The chain is built from TRBV6-2 or TRBV6-3 and TRBJ2-7; TRBD2 aligns across 8 bases. The ends lost 6 bases at V and 5 bases at J; junction bases unmatched: 12. Looked up from germline, CDR1 is MNHEY and CDR2 is SVGEGT. The CDR3 is made up of 15 amino acids. The CDR3 bases are TGTGCCAGCAGCCCCGGGGGGACTAGGAGCAACGAGCAGTACTTC. The encoded protein is CASSPGGTRSNEQYF.

This clonotype was detected ten times or more. The CDR3 loop reads CASSLLPAGGPGSYNEQFF. For the CDR3, the DNA is TGTGCCAGCAGTTTATTGCCAGCGGGAGGGCCCGGCTCCTACAATGAGCAGTTCTTC. The J gene is TRBJ2-1, the V gene TRBV27, with 10 bases fitting TRBD2. The CDR3 sequence is 19 residues long. The germline gives CDR1 MNHEY, CDR2 SMNVEV (reference sequence). V trimming: 1 base; J trimming: 0 bases; junction bases outside the gene matches: 9.

Many counts were recorded for this clonotype. The chain recombines TRBV11-2 with TRBJ2-7; D possibly corresponds to TRBD2 (6 bases). V was cut by 5 bases and J by 1 base, with 24 bases left in between. This CDR3 has 18 amino acids. Looked up from germline, CDR1 is SGHAT and CDR2 is FQNNGV. The CDR3, as DNA: TGTGCCAGCAGCCTTCCCAGGAGCGGTGGCGGGACTTCCTACGAGCAGTACTTC. The encoded protein is CASSLPRSGGGTSYEQYF.

The chain recombines TRBV20-1 with TRBJ2-5, with D possibly matching TRBD2 (7 bases). Trimming removed 1 base from V and 4 bases from J, with 25 bases in between. CDR3 size: 18 residues. Germline V lookup: CDR1 DFQATT, CDR2 SNEGSKA (reference sequence). The DNA of the CDR3 is TGCAGTGCTAGAGTAAGGGTTTCGGCGGGGGCCTCGAGAGAGACCCAGTACTTC. Its translation is CSARVRVSAGASRETQYF.

This clonotype was observed a few times. The chain employs TRBV27 and TRBJ1-6, with D unresolved. V shed 6 bases and J shed 4 bases, with 13 bases lying between them. Germline CDR1 and CDR2: MNHEY and SMNVEV (reference sequence). CDR3 size: 15 residues. The CDR3 DNA sequence: TGTGCCAGCAGCCCCGCGCCGGCTTATAATTCACCCCTCCACTTT. Translating it yields CASSPAPAYNSPLHF.

This clonotype was found once. A much more abundant neighbour one base away suggests this may be a read error. The chain joins TRBV6-6 to TRBJ2-5; no firm D call. Germline V gene data show CDR1 as MNHNY and CDR2 as SVGAGI (reference sequence). The CDR3 loop spans 15 amino acids. CDR3 sequence reads: CARSSSGQSQETQYF. The CDR3 DNA sequence: TGTGCCAGAAGTTCCTCCGGGCAGTCCCAAGAGACCCAGTACTTC.

The V and J genes are TRBV2 and TRBJ2-2; TRBD2 aligns across 8 bases. This CDR3 contains 20 residues. V lost 2 bases and J lost 6; bases outside the gene matches: 20. Germline V CDR1 and CDR2: SNHLY, FYNNEI. CDR3 DNA sequence: TGTGCCAGCAGTGAATCCCCTTATATCTCTGCGGGGGGTAAGGCCGGGGAGCTGTTTTTT. This translates into CASSESPYISAGGKAGELFF.

V gene TRBV10-3 combines with J gene TRBJ1-2, with D possibly TRBD1 on 5 matching bases. This CDR3 has 14 residues. Trimming left V 0 bases short and J 3 bases short, with 8 bases between. The germline gives CDR1 ENHRY, CDR2 SYGVKD. This CDR3 is CAISESPGHYGYTF. The CDR3 region has the DNA TGTGCCATCAGTGAGTCGCCAGGGCACTATGGCTACACCTTC.

V usage is TRBV27 and J usage is TRBJ1-5; D is unresolved. Per germline, CDR1 MNHEY and CDR2 SMNVEV (reference sequence). V gave up 5 bases and J gave up 0 bases, with 5 bases separating them. The CDR3 loop spans 13 amino acids. CDR3 in amino acids: CASSMYSNQPQHF. The CDR3 DNA sequence: TGTGCCAGCAGTATGTATAGCAATCAGCCCCAGCATTTT.

This clonotype has only a few counts. The V gene is TRBV27, the J gene TRBJ2-7; D unclear. V was pared by 6 bases and J by 5 bases, with 14 bases between. The germline V gene encodes CDR1 MNHEY and CDR2 SMNVEV (reference sequence). This CDR3 comprises 13 residues. The CDR3 reads CASSPYPSDEQYF. CDR3 sequence (DNA): TGTGCCAGCAGCCCTTACCCTTCTGACGAGCAGTACTTC.

This clonotype was recorded a few times. The genes are TRBV2 and TRBJ2-3, with TRBD2 identical over 8 bases. Losses at the gene ends were 1 base for V and 3 bases for J; bases not matched to a gene: 9. The CDR3 is made up of 17 amino acids. Germline CDR1 is SNHLY and CDR2 is FYNNEI. The CDR3 region is CASSEEGRERGTDTQYF. Written as DNA, the CDR3 is TGTGCCAGCAGTGAAGAAGGTCGGGAGCGGGGGACAGATACGCAGTATTTT.

This chain connects TRBV5-1 to TRBJ1-6; D not resolved. This CDR3 is built from 14 residues. V lost 0 bases and J 8 bases, leaving 9 bases between the germline ends. Germline loops: CDR1 SGHRS, CDR2 YFSETQ. The CDR3 protein is CASSLGGTDSPLHF. The CDR3 DNA reads TGCGCCAGCAGCTTGGGGGGAACGGATTCACCCCTCCACTTT.

This clonotype turned up a few times. This chain connects TRBV4-1 to TRBJ1-2; TRBD1 is a possible D gene (6 bases). Germline V gives CDR1 MGHRA, CDR2 YSYEKL. V lost 4 bases, J lost 5 bases, and 14 bases lay in between. This CDR3 spans 14 amino acids. CDR3: CASSPRGGGYGYTF. The CDR3 DNA reads TGCGCCAGCAGCCCCCGGGGAGGGGGTTATGGCTACACCTTC.

In its sample, this clonotype was seen a few times. The chain links TRBV24-1 to TRBJ1-2; maybe TRBD1 (5 bases). The germline V gene encodes CDR1 KGHDR and CDR2 SFDVKD. This CDR3 spans 14 amino acids. V gave up 3 bases and J gave up 3 bases, with 10 bases separating them. CDR3 DNA: TGTGCCACCAGTGATCTGACAGTGGACTATGGCTACACCTTC. Translation gives CATSDLTVDYGYTF.

This clonotype was picked up many times. The rearrangement joins TRBV7-9 to TRBJ1-5; 7 bases line up with TRBD1. J was trimmed by 6 bases and V by 0 bases; bases with no gene match: 11. The CDR3 totals 17 residues. Per germline, CDR1 SEHNR and CDR2 FQNEAQ (reference sequence). CDR3 residues: CASSLAGAGGRVQPQHF. DNA for the CDR3: TGTGCCAGCAGCTTAGCGGGCGCAGGGGGTCGGGTTCAGCCCCAGCATTTT.